What follows is one TCR beta chain and its context. V dropped 0 bases and J dropped 3 bases, with 12 bases sitting between them. CDR1 and CDR2 from the germline V gene are SGDLS and YYNGEE. CDR3 length: 16 residues. The data originate from a study of control samples from healthy donors and cancer patients. Clones were read by immunoSEQ multiplex PCR, and TCRdb kept only the in-frame ones, dropping some. The sample consists of about 140,000 clones, 94% of them appearing once. The source is a middle-aged man in good health. Sequencing input: blood. V is TRBV9 and J is TRBJ1-4, with a tentative D call TRBD1 (5 bases). CDR3 in amino acids: CASSVGSGGANEKLFF. CDR3 in DNA: TGTGCCAGCAGCGTAGGATCGGGGGGTGCTAATGAAAAACTGTTTTTT.